This T cell receptor beta chain was sequenced during a study of T cell clusters in autoimmune cytopenias (dated by TCRdb to between 2019 and 2020). Background on the whole study: Of the 40 or so healthy donor controls, approximately 22 were female, and the group had a mean age of 56 years and a median age of around 60 years. The median TRB sequencing depth was approximately 50,000 reads per sample, and the median number of distinct TRB clonotypes was about 2,200 per sample. In autoimmune cytopenia patients, peripheral blood TRB and IGH repertoires were sequenced during active disease and over treatment follow-up, together with healthy, CLL and autoimmune hepatitis controls. The study was designed to test whether a disease-specific immune repertoire signature usable as a blood-based biomarker is carried by autoimmune cytopenia patients. For primary cytopenia, about 23 age-matched healthy donors were used as controls, and for secondary cytopenia, roughly 13 age-matched CLL patients were used as controls. Repertoires from autoimmune hepatitis patients were compared with those of 20 to 25 healthy donors matched for age and sex. Study-level results and caveats: The T cell clusters were defined in silico only, and their functional role remained to be validated experimentally. The cluster-lack signature was not seen for secondary cytopenia versus CLL, apparently masked by the dominant lymphoma-associated repertoire. Healthy donors had almost three times as many exclusive TRB clusters as active autoimmune hepatitis patients, a finding consistent with an autoimmunity-wide signature. A lack of physiological T cell clusters in primary autoimmune cytopenia patients was suggested by GLIPH, as 51 clusters were found to be exclusive to healthy donors versus about 16 exclusive to patients. The TRB repertoire shifts, including less even repertoires in secondary cytopenia and CLL, mostly reflected lymphoma bias and not autoimmunity.

Concerning this clonotype: Its antigen is still unknown.

Multiplex PCR with a touch-down protocol amplified TRB rearrangements, with the TRB-A and TRB-B primer pools combined in a single tube. Illumina adapters and sample indices were attached to the amplicons through two consecutive PCR reactions using Phusion HS II polymerase. After gel purification with the NucleoSpin Gel and PCR Clean-up kit, the amplicons were quantified by Qubit and checked for quality on an Agilent 2100 Bioanalyzer. Sequencing of the libraries was performed on an Illumina MiSeq with 600-cycle, single-indexed, paired-end runs. Concerning the study's data processing: MiXCR version 2.1.12 with the default MiXCR reference library was used to align and assemble TRB reads. A clone was defined by each unique CDR3 nucleotide sequence, and the analysis included only productive sequences with two or more reads. Repertoire diversity was assessed by alpha-parameterized diversity profiles (alpha 0 to 5), including Shannon (alpha 1) and Simpson (alpha 2) indices, computed with an R script. The tcR package was used to compute combinatorial TRB VJ usage, and cohorts were compared on this usage by principal component analysis with ade4. GLIPH was used to cluster TCRbeta CDR3s in pairs of cohorts matched for age and read depth, and a Wilcoxon test was used to compare cluster frequencies. After TCRdb reprocessed the reads, each CDR3 protein sequence was kept as one row, without DNA. The V and J calls and clone size are TCRdb's, not the authors'. This sample's table contains a few thousand distinct CDR3 sequences. The ten largest clones represent roughly a fifth of the sample.

For each sample, TRB amplification used 200 to 300 ng of peripheral blood genomic DNA, equal to roughly 38,000 genome equivalents. Its CDR3 holds 14 amino acids, cysteine through phenylalanine. No coding sequence is recorded. Per the germline V gene (reference sequence), DFQATT is the CDR1 and SNEGSKA is the CDR2. This sample was shared with a second study, whose subject was T cell repertoires in aging, cancer and after chemotherapy. As noted in the second study: Donors spanned six age groups from 30 or younger to 70 or older, with at least three individuals per group. Healthy donor control TCR repertoires were recorded over several months to years and showed clear clonal overlap across re-sampling. Some 9 million TCR reads were contained in the full dataset. Compared with age-matched healthy donors, untreated patients with either hematological or solid cancers had significantly lower TCR diversity in the blood along with higher clonality. In healthy donors, the decline in TCR diversity with age was mainly due to loss of richness, whereas in cancer patients loss of evenness also played a role. In both cancer cohorts, the median generation probability rose over the chemotherapy interval, which suggests that the repertoire was reconstituted through rebound thymic output. It was noted by the authors that conclusions about immunological memory after chemotherapy cannot be drawn from the repertoire data. To look at immunoaging and at how T cells reconstitute after chemotherapy, the study profiled TCR beta repertoires in peripheral blood from both healthy donors and cancer patients. A cohort of more than 200 cancer patients (approximately 91 with hematological and around 120 with solid cancers) was assembled, and 95 to 100 healthy donors were included as a reference group. MiXCR versions 2.12 and 3.0.5 were used to process TRB sequences. The repertoire metrics were Shannon diversity, evenness, clonality (defined as one minus evenness), and alpha-parameterized diversity profiles covering alpha 0 to 5. The IGoR algorithm was used to calculate generation probabilities of clones in the paired pre- and post-chemotherapy samples.

This chain is built from TRBV20-1 and TRBJ2-5; TCRdb picks TRBD2, but there is no DNA to check that call. Sample: peripheral blood. The receptor was derived from a human donor in good health. The CDR3: CSARGSTSSGTQYF.